This T cell receptor (beta chain) was recorded in a study of blood T cell repertoires in COVID-19. Study information: T cells, B-cell-depleted T cells, or PBMCs provided the cDNA or gDNA that served as material.

After removal of 6 bases from V and 5 bases from J, the junction contained 10 bases not matched to a gene. CDR3 length: 14 amino acids. Germline V gene lookup returns CDR1 SGHDT and CDR2 YYEEEE. The protocol was immunoSEQ multiplex PCR, while the TCRdb copy is restricted to in-frame clones and leaves out a portion. The table records roughly 250,000 clones, about 83% of them present only once. The rearrangement uses TRBV5-6 and TRBJ2-5; 7 nucleotides line up with TRBD2. This TCR derives from a man aged 35-49 years with active or convalescent COVID-19. Sequencing was performed on peripheral blood. The CDR3 protein is CASITRGEGETQYF. Here the CDR3 DNA reads TGTGCCAGCATCACCAGAGGGGAGGGGGAGACCCAGTACTTC.